This entry lists 8 T cell receptor beta chains sequenced from one sample in a study of cytomegalovirus exposure and HLA in healthy donors. In the PCR, 60 Vbeta and 13 Jbeta primers were used. Method: immunoSEQ multiplex PCR; TCRdb's copy keeps in-frame clones and lacks some. Of fewer than 70,000 clones in the sample, 70% to 85% were seen once. Source material: PBMCs. All receptors come from a man aged 35 to 55 in good health and CMV-seronegative.

The chain joins TRBV7-9 to TRBJ1-3; TRBD1 matches 7 bases. The V segment lost 6 bases and the J segment 4 bases; nucleotides outside the gene matches: 3. Germline CDR1 is SEHNR and CDR2 is FQNEAQ (reference sequence). CDR3 length: 13 amino acids. The CDR3 reads CASRGQPGNTIYF. CDR3 sequence (DNA): TGTGCCAGCAGGGGACAGCCGGGAAACACCATATATTTT.

This rearrangement joins TRBV5-6 to TRBJ2-5, with 9 positions matching TRBD2. Per germline, CDR1 SGHDT and CDR2 YYEEEE. CDR3 length: 16 amino acids. V was clipped by 3 bases and J by 2 bases; unmatched bases: 8. CDR3 sequence: CASSSASGDHQETQYF. In nucleotides, the CDR3 is TGTGCCAGCAGCTCCGCTAGCGGGGATCATCAAGAGACCCAGTACTTC.

The V gene is TRBV5-4, the J gene TRBJ2-5; 14 bases match TRBD2. V shed 4 bases and J 2 bases; nucleotides not matched to a gene: 7. This CDR3 comprises 17 residues. Germline V gene data show CDR1 as SGHNT and CDR2 as YYREEE (reference sequence). The CDR3 protein is CASSEGLAGALQETQYF. The CDR3 DNA reads as TGTGCCAGCAGCGAGGGACTAGCGGGGGCACTACAAGAGACCCAGTACTTC.

V is TRBV4-3 and J is TRBJ1-4; 7 nucleotides agree with TRBD1. The J segment lost 5 bases and the V segment lost 0 bases, leaving 12 bases of the junction unmatched. The CDR3 runs 18 residues. The germline gives CDR1 LGHNA, CDR2 YSLEER. The CDR3: CASSQDELVGTENEKLFF. CDR3 sequence (DNA): TGCGCCAGCAGCCAAGATGAGCTCGTCGGGACAGAAAATGAAAAACTGTTTTTT.

This clone occurred a few times. The chain is built from TRBV5-1 and TRBJ1-1; possibly TRBD1 for D (6 bases). CDR1 is SGHRS and CDR2 is YFSETQ in the germline V gene. V was shortened by 8 bases and J by 1 base, with 12 bases between the two germline ends. The length of the CDR3 is 13 residues. CDR3: CASSGETNTEAFF. CDR3 coding DNA: TGCGCCAGTTCAGGGGAGACGAACACTGAAGCTTTCTTT.

This clone was detected once. The V gene is TRBV29-1, the J gene TRBJ2-2; D unclear. The germline CDR1 and CDR2 sequences are SQVTM and ANQGSEA. This CDR3 region has 13 residues. V was clipped by 4 bases and J by 0 bases, with 6 bases between them. CDR3 in amino acids: CSVAQTNTGELFF. CDR3 nucleotides: TGCAGCGTTGCACAAACGAACACCGGGGAGCTGTTTTTT.

This clone was detected once. CDR3 residues: CASGEGRGNSPLHF. The CDR3, as DNA: TGTGCCAGCGGAGAGGGGAGGGGTAATTCACCCCTCCACTTT. The rearrangement links TRBV6-6 to TRBJ1-6, with a possible D match to TRBD1 (5 bases). The length of the CDR3 is 14 residues. Germline lookup yields CDR1 MNHNY and CDR2 SVGAGI (reference sequence). Trimming took 8 bases from V and 6 from J, leaving 14 bases between them.

The sample holds one count of this clone. The CDR3 region has the DNA TGTGCCTGGAACAGGGAAAGTCAGCCCCAGCATTTT. This codes for CAWNRESQPQHF. The chain carries TRBV30 and TRBJ1-5, with D maybe TRBD1 (6 bases). Per germline, CDR1 GTSNPN and CDR2 SVGIG (reference sequence). This CDR3 spans 12 amino acids. Trimming shortened V by 4 bases and J by 6 bases, and 10 bases separated the two germline ends.